This passage covers 14 T cell receptor beta chains from one sample sequenced in a study of T cell responses to AZD1222 COVID-19 vaccine. The table came from immunoSEQ multiplex PCR; TCRdb's copy has only in-frame clones and leaves some out. The table has under 200,000 clones, about 90% seen once. The material was peripheral blood, obtained on day 0 of MenACWY control vaccination. All receptors come from an adult in good health.

The CDR3 protein is CASSSGTADEKLFF. CDR3 sequence (DNA): TGTGCCAGTAGTTCCGGGACAGCGGATGAAAAACTGTTTTTT. This rearrangement joins TRBV19 to TRBJ1-4, with TRBD1 matching over 7 bases. Germline loops: CDR1 LNHDA, CDR2 SQIVND (reference sequence). The trim removed 5 bases at V and 6 bases at J, leaving 6 bases unmatched. CDR3 length equals 14 residues.

The genes are TRBV28 and TRBJ2-7; 9 bases agree with TRBD1. The germline CDR1 and CDR2 sequences are MDHEN and SYDVKM. J was trimmed by 2 bases and V by 7 bases; bases with no gene match: 6. This CDR3 is built from 14 residues. CDR3 amino acids: CASIPGQGTYEQYF. The CDR3 region has the DNA TGTGCCAGCATCCCGGGACAGGGCACCTACGAGCAGTACTTC. Full variable domain (missing parts from reference TRBV28 and TRBJ2-7): DVKVTQSSRYLVKRTGEKVFLECVQDMDHENMFWYRQDPGLGLRLIYFSYDVKMKEKGDIPEGYSVSREKKERFSLILESASTNQTSMYLCASIPGQGTYEQYFGPGTRLTVT.

The chain recombines TRBV28 with TRBJ2-7; 10 nucleotides agree with TRBD2. The germline gives CDR1 MDHEN, CDR2 SYDVKM. This CDR3 is 16 amino acids long. V lost 5 bases and J lost 7; bases outside the gene matches: 14. The DNA of the CDR3 is TGTGCCAGCAGTACTCGGACTAGCGGAGATCTCGAGGAGCAGTACTTC. Amino acid sequence: CASSTRTSGDLEEQYF.

V and J are TRBV7-2 and TRBJ1-5; D call uncertain. With 2 bases removed from V and 6 bases from J, the gap between germline ends came to 8 bases. This CDR3 is built from 13 residues. The germline CDR1 and CDR2 sequences are SGHTA and FQGNSA. The CDR3 nucleotides read TGTGCCAGCAGCTTACCCGGCAGTCAGCCCCAGCATTTT. As protein: CASSLPGSQPQHF.

This chain connects TRBV6-2 or TRBV6-3 to TRBJ2-2, with 12 bases aligning to TRBD2. The length of the CDR3 is 16 residues. CDR1 and CDR2 from the germline V gene are MNHEY and SVGEGT. Trimming took 5 bases from V and 6 from J; bases not matched to a gene: 7. CDR3 bases: TGTGCCAGCAGTCTCCTAGCGGGGGGGCCAGCCGGGGAGCTGTTTTTT. Translating gives CASSLLAGGPAGELFF.

The chain links TRBV2 to TRBJ1-1; no clear D. The V end lost 2 bases, the J end lost 2 bases, and 9 bases lay between the germline ends. The CDR3 length is 14 residues. Germline CDR1 and CDR2: SNHLY and FYNNEI. CDR3 sequence reads: CASSENEYNTEAFF. In nucleotides, the CDR3 is TGTGCCAGCAGTGAAAACGAATACAACACTGAAGCTTTCTTT.

The rearrangement links TRBV5-4 to TRBJ1-2; D gene unclear. The CDR3 runs 14 residues. Per germline, CDR1 SGHNT and CDR2 YYREEE (reference sequence). The V gene lost 0 bases and the J gene lost 4 bases, with 10 bases spanning the gap. CDR3 nucleotides: TGTGCCAGCAGCTTGGAACAGCCATCCTATGGCTACACCTTC. Its translation: CASSLEQPSYGYTF. The entire variable domain, with the rest obtained from reference TRBV5-4 and TRBJ1-2, is as follows: ETGVTQSPTHLIKTRGQQVTLRCSSQSGHNTVSWYQQALGQGPQFIFQYYREEENGRGNFPPRFSGLQFPNYSSELNVNALELDDSALYLCASSLEQPSYGYTFGSGTRLTVV.

This clone was found once. This chain uses TRBV28 with TRBJ2-7, with D possibly matching TRBD1 (5 bases). Between the trimmed V and J ends, which lost 3 bases and 0 bases, there was a span of 9 bases. Germline V gives CDR1 MDHEN, CDR2 SYDVKM. The CDR3 covers 14 residues. The CDR3 is CASSLGQGSYEQYF. CDR3 bases: TGTGCCAGCAGTTTGGGGCAGGGCTCCTACGAGCAGTACTTC.

V gene TRBV29-1 combines with J gene TRBJ1-2; D perhaps matches TRBD1 (5 bases). Germline CDR1 and CDR2: SQVTM and ANQGSEA. The CDR3 extends over 12 amino acids. V lost 2 bases and J lost 1, with 5 bases in between. The DNA of the CDR3 is TGCAGCGTTGAACAGGGTAACTATGGCTACACCTTC. Translation gives CSVEQGNYGYTF.

This chain joins TRBV3-1 (or the pseudogene TRBV3-2) and TRBJ2-2, with D uncertain. This CDR3 spans 14 amino acids. Trimming pared 0 bases from V and 4 bases from J, leaving 6 bases between. Germline CDR1 LGHDT, CDR2 YNNKEL (reference sequence). Here the CDR3 reads CASSQDVTTGELFF. For the CDR3, the DNA is TGTGCCAGCAGCCAAGATGTGACCACCGGGGAGCTGTTTTTT.

This sequence joins TRBV2 and TRBJ2-5, with a weak D call TRBD2 (7 bases). The V gene's germline CDR1 is SNHLY and CDR2 FYNNEI. The CDR3 is 15 residues long. Trimming shortened V by 1 base and J by 5 bases, and 14 bases separated the two germline ends. CDR3 residues: CASSEGGGGRETQYF. The CDR3 DNA sequence: TGTGCCAGCAGTGAAGGCGGCGGGGGCAGGGAGACCCAGTACTTC.

This clone was seen a few times. The chain links TRBV30 to TRBJ1-3; possible D gene TRBD1, 5 bases. The CDR3 totals 15 residues. Germline loops: CDR1 GTSNPN, CDR2 SVGIG (reference sequence). Trimming left V 4 bases short and J 0 bases short, with 13 bases between. In DNA, the CDR3 is TGTGCCTGGACCTGGGGGGGGAACTCTGGAAACACCATATATTTT. This gives the protein CAWTWGGNSGNTIYF.

CDR3 amino acids: CASTSMGSLGLGNQPQHF. In DNA, the CDR3 is TGTGCCAGCACGTCGATGGGGTCGTTGGGTTTAGGCAATCAGCCCCAGCATTTT. The V call is TRBV28, the J call TRBJ1-5; D not resolved. The CDR3 length is 18 residues. Looked up from germline, CDR1 is MDHEN and CDR2 is SYDVKM. Between the trimmed V and J ends, which lost 7 bases and 2 bases, there was a span of 24 bases.

CDR3 nucleotide sequence: TGCGCCAGCAGCCAAGATGGTCCCCCGGACAGGCACATAGACTACGAGCAGTACTTC. Residues: CASSQDGPPDRHIDYEQYF. V is TRBV4-1 and J is TRBJ2-7; 7 positions match TRBD1. The CDR3 runs 19 residues. V lost 0 bases to trimming and J lost 3 bases; unmatched junction nucleotides: 17. Germline CDR1 MGHRA, CDR2 YSYEKL.